The next 9 T cell receptor beta chains were all read from a single sample in a study of Ad26.COV2.S vaccination and SARS-CoV-2 variants. Produced via immunoSEQ multiplex PCR; TCRdb's table is partial and in-frame only. The sample holds just over 350,000 clones, 92% seen once. The sequenced sample was peripheral blood, obtained after recovery from COVID-19. These receptors were taken from a human donor who had recovered from COVID-19.

This sequence joins TRBV15 and TRBJ1-6, with a possible D match to TRBD1 (5 bases). This CDR3 is built from 13 residues. The germline V gene encodes CDR1 LNHNV and CDR2 YYDKDF (reference sequence). V gave up 1 base and J gave up 8 bases, with 6 bases separating them. CDR3 nucleotide sequence: TGTGCCACCAGCAGAGGAGGGGATTCACCCCTCCACTTT. Protein product: CATSRGGDSPLHF.

The rearrangement joins TRBV5-8 to TRBJ1-6; D is undetermined. Per the germline V gene, CDR1 is SGHTS and CDR2 is YDEGEE. The CDR3 loop spans 15 amino acids. The V and J ends lost 4 bases and 0 bases respectively, with 8 bases between them. CDR3 in amino acids: CASSGYFSYNSPLHF. For the CDR3, the DNA is TGTGCCAGCAGCGGGTATTTCTCCTATAATTCACCCCTCCACTTT. Complete variable domain (other parts from reference TRBV5-8 and TRBJ1-6): EAGVTQSPTHLIKTRGQQATLRCSPISGHTSVYWYQQALGLGLQFLLWYDEGEERNRGNFPPRFSGRQFPNYSSELNVNALELEDSALYLCASSGYFSYNSPLHFGNGTRLTVT.

The rearrangement joins TRBV9 to TRBJ1-1; 7 positions match TRBD1. The CDR3 totals 14 residues. V dropped 4 bases and J dropped 1; count of bases not matched to a gene: 4. The V gene's germline CDR1 is SGDLS and CDR2 YYNGEE. The CDR3 DNA reads as TGTGCCAGCAGCCCCGGACAGGCGAACACTGAAGCTTTCTTT. Its translation: CASSPGQANTEAFF.

The V gene is TRBV14, the J gene TRBJ1-2; no clear D gene. Germline CDR1 is SGHDN and CDR2 is FVKESK. This CDR3 is 14 amino acids long. Between the trimmed V and J ends, which lost 4 bases and 3 bases, there was a span of 12 bases. This chain's CDR3 is CASSPVGLHYGYTF. Here the CDR3 DNA reads TGTGCCAGCAGCCCAGTGGGCCTCCACTATGGCTACACCTTC.

This clone was recorded once. This chain links TRBV7-2 with TRBJ2-1, with TRBD2 matching 12 bases. After removal of 1 base from V and 6 bases from J, the junction contained 1 base not matched to a gene. The germline V gene has CDR1 SGHTA and CDR2 FQGNSA. The CDR3 extends over 15 amino acids. The CDR3 loop is CASSLGTSGVNEQFF. In DNA form, the CDR3 reads TGTGCCAGCAGCTTAGGGACTAGCGGGGTCAATGAGCAGTTCTTC.

This sequence joins TRBV4-1 and TRBJ1-4, with D tentatively TRBD1 (6 bases). The germline V gene encodes CDR1 MGHRA and CDR2 YSYEKL. The CDR3 length is 15 residues. Trimming cost V 1 base and J 8 bases, with 14 bases left between them. CDR3 sequence (DNA): TGCGCCAGCAGCCAAGGGCGAGGGGGTTTGGAAAAACTGTTTTTT. The encoded protein is CASSQGRGGLEKLFF.

The chain is built from TRBV18 and TRBJ1-2; D possibly corresponds to TRBD1 (5 bases). Deletions cut 4 bases from V and 6 bases from J, with 18 bases between. The germline gives CDR1 KGHSH, CDR2 LQKENI. CDR3 length equals 15 residues. The CDR3 DNA is TGTGCCAGCTCACTAGCCCCGCGGGGCCGGGATGGCTACACCTTC. Protein sequence: CASSLAPRGRDGYTF.

CDR3 residues: CASSVYSTDYDYGYTF. In nucleotides, the CDR3 is TGTGCCAGCAGTGTCTACTCGACCGATTACGACTATGGCTACACCTTC. This chain connects TRBV25-1 to TRBJ1-2; D not certain. With 4 bases removed from V and 3 bases from J, the gap between germline ends came to 18 bases. The V gene's germline CDR1 is MGHDK and CDR2 SYGVNS. CDR3 length equals 16 residues.

The V and J genes are TRBV6-5 and TRBJ1-4; 7 positions match TRBD1. The CDR3 extends over 15 amino acids. CDR1 and CDR2 (germline): MNHEY, SVGAGI. The CDR3 spells CSSTVNTGVGEKLFF. CDR3 coding DNA: TGTTCCTCAACAGTTAACACAGGGGTAGGCGAAAAACTGTTTTTT.